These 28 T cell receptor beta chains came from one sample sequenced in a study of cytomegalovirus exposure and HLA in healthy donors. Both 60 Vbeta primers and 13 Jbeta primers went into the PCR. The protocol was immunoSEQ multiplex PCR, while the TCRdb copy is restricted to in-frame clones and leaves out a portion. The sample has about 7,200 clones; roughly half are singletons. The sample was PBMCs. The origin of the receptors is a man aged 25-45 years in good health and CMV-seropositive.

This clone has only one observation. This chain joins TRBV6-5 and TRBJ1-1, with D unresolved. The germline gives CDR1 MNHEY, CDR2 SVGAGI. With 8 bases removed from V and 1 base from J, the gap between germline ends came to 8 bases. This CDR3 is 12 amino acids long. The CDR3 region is CASLDSNTEAFF. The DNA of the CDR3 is TGTGCCAGCTTAGACTCGAACACTGAAGCTTTCTTT.

The CDR3 protein is CSVGQGKNTEAFF. The CDR3 DNA is TGCAGCGTGGGACAGGGGAAGAACACTGAAGCTTTCTTT. The chain has TRBV29-1 and TRBJ1-1; TRBD1 matches 10 bases. After removal of 6 bases from V and 1 base from J, the junction contained 2 bases not matched to a gene. The CDR3 is 13 residues long. CDR1 is SQVTM, CDR2 ANQGSEA, per germline. Full variable domain (rest looked up from reference TRBV29-1 and TRBJ1-1): SAVISQKPSRDICQRGTSLTIQCQVDSQVTMMFWYRQQPGQSLTLIATANQGSEATYESGFVIDKFPISRPNLTFSTLTVSNMSPEDSSIYLCSVGQGKNTEAFFGQGTRLTVV.

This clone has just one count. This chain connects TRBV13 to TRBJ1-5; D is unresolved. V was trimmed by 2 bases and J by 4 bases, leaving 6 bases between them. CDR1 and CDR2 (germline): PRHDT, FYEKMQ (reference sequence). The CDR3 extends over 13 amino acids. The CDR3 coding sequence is TGTGCCAGCAGCTTATCGCGGAATCAGCCCCAGCATTTT. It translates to CASSLSRNQPQHF.

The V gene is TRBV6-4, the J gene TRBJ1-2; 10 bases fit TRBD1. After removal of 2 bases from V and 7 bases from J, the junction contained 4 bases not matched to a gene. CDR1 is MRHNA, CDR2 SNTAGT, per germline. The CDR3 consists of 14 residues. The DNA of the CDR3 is TGTGCCAGCAGTGACGGGGACAGGGGAAGTGGCTACACCTTC. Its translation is CASSDGDRGSGYTF.

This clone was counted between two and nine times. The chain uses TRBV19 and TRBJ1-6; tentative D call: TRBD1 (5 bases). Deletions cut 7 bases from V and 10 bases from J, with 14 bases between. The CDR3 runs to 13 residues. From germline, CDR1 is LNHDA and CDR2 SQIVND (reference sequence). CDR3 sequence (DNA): TGTGCCAGTAAGGCACAGGCCTTCTCACCCCTCCACTTT. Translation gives CASKAQAFSPLHF.

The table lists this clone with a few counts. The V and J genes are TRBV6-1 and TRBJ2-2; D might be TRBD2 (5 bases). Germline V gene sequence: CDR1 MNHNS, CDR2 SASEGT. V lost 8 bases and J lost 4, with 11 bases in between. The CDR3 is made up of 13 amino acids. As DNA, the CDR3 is TGTGCCAGCCCGGGGTCGGGCACCGGGGAGCTGTTTTTT. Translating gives CASPGSGTGELFF.

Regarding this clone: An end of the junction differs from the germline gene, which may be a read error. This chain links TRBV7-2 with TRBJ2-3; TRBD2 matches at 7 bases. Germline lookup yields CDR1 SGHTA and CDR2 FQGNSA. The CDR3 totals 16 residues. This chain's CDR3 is CASTLGLASGTDTQYF. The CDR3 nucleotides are TGTGCCAGCACCTTAGGTTTGGCTAGCGGTACAGATACGCAGTATTTT.

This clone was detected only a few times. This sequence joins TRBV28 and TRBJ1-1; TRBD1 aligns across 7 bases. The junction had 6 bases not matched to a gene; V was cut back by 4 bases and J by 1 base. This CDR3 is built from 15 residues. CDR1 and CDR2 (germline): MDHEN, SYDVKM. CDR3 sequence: CASSSARDRNTEAFF. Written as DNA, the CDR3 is TGTGCCAGCAGTTCCGCAAGGGACAGGAACACTGAAGCTTTCTTT.

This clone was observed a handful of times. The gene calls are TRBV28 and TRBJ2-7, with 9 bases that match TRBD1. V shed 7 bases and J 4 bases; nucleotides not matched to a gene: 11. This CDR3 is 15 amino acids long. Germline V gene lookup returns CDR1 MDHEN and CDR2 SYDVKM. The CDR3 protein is CASTPPGQGGYEQYF. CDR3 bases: TGTGCCAGCACCCCACCGGGACAGGGCGGGTACGAGCAGTACTTC.

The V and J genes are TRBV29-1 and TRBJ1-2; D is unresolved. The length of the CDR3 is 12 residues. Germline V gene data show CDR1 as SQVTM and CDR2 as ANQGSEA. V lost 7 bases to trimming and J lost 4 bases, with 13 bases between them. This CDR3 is CSAPGRFYGYTF. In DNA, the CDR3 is TGCAGCGCCCCCGGGAGGTTCTATGGCTACACCTTC.

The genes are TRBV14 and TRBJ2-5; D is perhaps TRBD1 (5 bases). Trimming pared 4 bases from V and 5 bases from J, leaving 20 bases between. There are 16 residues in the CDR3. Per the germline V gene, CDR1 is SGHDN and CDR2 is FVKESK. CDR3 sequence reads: CASSPTRRGPGETQYF. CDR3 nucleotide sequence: TGTGCCAGCAGCCCAACCAGGCGTGGGCCAGGGGAGACCCAGTACTTC.

The CDR3 reads CASSSTGRSYEQYF. The DNA for the CDR3 is TGTGCCAGCAGCTCGACAGGGAGATCCTACGAGCAGTACTTC. This chain joins TRBV13 and TRBJ2-7; 7 bases match TRBD1. Germline assignment: CDR1 PRHDT and CDR2 FYEKMQ (reference sequence). J was trimmed by 1 base and V by 4 bases; bases with no gene match: 4. The CDR3 is 14 amino acids.

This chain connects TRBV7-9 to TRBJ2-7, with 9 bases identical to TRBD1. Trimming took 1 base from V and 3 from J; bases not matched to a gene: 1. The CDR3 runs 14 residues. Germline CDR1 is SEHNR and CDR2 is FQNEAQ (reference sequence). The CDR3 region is CASSLGDRDYEQYF. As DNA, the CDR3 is TGTGCCAGCAGCTTAGGGGACAGGGACTACGAGCAGTACTTC.

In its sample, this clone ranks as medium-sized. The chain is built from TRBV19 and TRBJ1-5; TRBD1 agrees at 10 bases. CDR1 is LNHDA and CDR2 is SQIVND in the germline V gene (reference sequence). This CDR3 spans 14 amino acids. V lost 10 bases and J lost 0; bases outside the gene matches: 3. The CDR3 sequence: CATGTGDSNQPQHF. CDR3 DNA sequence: TGTGCCACCGGGACAGGGGATAGCAATCAGCCCCAGCATTTT.

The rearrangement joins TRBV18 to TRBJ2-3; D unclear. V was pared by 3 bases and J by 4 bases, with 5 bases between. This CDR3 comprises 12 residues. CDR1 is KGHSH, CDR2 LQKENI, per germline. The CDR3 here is CASSPESDTQYF. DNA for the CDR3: TGTGCCAGCTCACCCGAGTCAGATACGCAGTATTTT.

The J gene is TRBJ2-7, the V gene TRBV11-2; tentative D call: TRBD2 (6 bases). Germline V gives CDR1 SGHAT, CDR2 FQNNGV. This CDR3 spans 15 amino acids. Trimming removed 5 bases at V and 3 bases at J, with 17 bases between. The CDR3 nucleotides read TGTGCCAGCAGCCCCACGGGCCGGGAGATCTACGAGCAGTACTTC. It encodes CASSPTGREIYEQYF.

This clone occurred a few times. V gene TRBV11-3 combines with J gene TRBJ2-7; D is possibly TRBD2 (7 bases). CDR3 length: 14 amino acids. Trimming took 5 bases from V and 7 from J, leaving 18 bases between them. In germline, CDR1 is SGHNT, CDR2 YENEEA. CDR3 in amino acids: CASSTKGGAREQYF. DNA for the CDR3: TGTGCCAGCAGCACAAAGGGGGGGGCGCGGGAGCAGTACTTC.

The CDR3 reads CASSTQGVGPQHF. The DNA of the CDR3 is TGCGCCAGCAGCACACAGGGAGTGGGGCCCCAGCATTTT. The chain has TRBV10-2 and TRBJ1-5, with a weak D call TRBD1 (6 bases). The CDR3 runs to 13 residues. V lost 6 bases, J lost 9 bases, and 15 bases lay in between. Germline V gene data show CDR1 as WSHSY and CDR2 as SAAADI.

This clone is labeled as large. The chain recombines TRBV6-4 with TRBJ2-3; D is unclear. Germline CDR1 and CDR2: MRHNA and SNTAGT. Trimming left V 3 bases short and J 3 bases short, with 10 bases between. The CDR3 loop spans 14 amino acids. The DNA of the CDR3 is TGTGCCAGCAGTGAAGCCCCTACGACAGATACGCAGTATTTT. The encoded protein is CASSEAPTTDTQYF.

Here the CDR3 DNA reads TGTGCCAGCAGCTTAGACAGGGGACCCTACGAGCAGTACTTC. This codes for CASSLDRGPYEQYF. The chain has TRBV7-2 and TRBJ2-7; the match to TRBD1 covers 7 bases. CDR3 length: 14 residues. The V and J ends lost 1 base and 2 bases, in that order; junction bases with no gene match: 2. The germline V gene has CDR1 SGHTA and CDR2 FQGNSA. The variable domain in full, completed from reference TRBV7-2 and TRBJ2-7, reads GAGVSQSPSNKVTEKGKDVELRCDPISGHTALYWYRQSLGQGLEFLIYFQGNSAPDKSGLPSDRFSAERTGGSVSTLTIQRTQQEDSAVYLCASSLDRGPYEQYFGPGTRLTVT.

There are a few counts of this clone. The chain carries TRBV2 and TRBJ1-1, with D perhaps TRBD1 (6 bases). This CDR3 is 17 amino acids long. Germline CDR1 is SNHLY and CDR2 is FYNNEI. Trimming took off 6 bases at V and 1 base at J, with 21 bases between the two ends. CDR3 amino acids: CASSAGFYRTENTEAFF. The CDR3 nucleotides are TGTGCCAGCAGCGCGGGTTTCTATCGGACAGAGAACACTGAAGCTTTCTTT.

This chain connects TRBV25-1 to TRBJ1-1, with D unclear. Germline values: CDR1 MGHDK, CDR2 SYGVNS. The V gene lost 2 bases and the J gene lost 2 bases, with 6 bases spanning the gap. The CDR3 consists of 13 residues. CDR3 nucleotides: TGTGCCAGCAGTGAAGGCAGTAACACTGAAGCTTTCTTT. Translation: CASSEGSNTEAFF.

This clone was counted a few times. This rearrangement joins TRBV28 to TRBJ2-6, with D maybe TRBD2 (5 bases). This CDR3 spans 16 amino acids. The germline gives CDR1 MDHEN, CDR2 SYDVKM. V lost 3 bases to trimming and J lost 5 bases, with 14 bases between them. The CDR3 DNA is TGTGCCAGCAGTTTCATAGGAGGTAGCTGGGCCAACGTCCTGACTTTC. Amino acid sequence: CASSFIGGSWANVLTF. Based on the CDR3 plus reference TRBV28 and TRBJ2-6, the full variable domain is DVKVTQSSRYLVKRTGEKVFLECVQDMDHENMFWYRQDPGLGLRLIYFSYDVKMKEKGDIPEGYSVSREKKERFSLILESASTNQTSMYLCASSFIGGSWANVLTFGAGSRLTVL.

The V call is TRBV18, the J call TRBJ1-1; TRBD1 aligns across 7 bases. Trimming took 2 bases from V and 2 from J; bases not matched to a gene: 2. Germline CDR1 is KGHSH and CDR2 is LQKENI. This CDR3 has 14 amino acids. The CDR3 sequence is CASSPNRGNTEAFF. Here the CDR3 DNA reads TGTGCCAGCTCACCAAACAGGGGAAACACTGAAGCTTTCTTT.

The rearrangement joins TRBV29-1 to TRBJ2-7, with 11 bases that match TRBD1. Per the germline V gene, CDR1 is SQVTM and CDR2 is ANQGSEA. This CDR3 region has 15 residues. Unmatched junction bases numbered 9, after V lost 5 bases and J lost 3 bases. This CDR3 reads CSVPNWGTGGYEQYF. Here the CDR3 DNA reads TGCAGCGTTCCAAATTGGGGGACAGGGGGCTACGAGCAGTACTTC.

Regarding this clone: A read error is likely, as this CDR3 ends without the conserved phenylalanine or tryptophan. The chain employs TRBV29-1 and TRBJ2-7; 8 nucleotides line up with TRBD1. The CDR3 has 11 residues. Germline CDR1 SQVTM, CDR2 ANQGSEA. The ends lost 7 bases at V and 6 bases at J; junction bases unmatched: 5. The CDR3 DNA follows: TGCAGCGCCTTGACAGGGGTCGAGCAGTACCTC. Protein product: CSALTGVEQYL.

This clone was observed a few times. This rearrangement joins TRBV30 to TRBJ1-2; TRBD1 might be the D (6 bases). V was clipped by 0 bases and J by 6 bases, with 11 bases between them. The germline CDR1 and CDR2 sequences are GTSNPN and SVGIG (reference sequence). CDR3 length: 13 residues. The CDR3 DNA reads TGTGCCTGGAGTGTACACAGGGTCGATGGCTACACCTTC. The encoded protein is CAWSVHRVDGYTF.

The chain's CDR3 is CASSYSGQGRQPQHF. The CDR3 DNA sequence: TGTGCCAGCAGTTACTCGGGACAGGGGAGACAGCCCCAGCATTTT. The chain links TRBV6-5 to TRBJ1-5; 10 bases match TRBD1. The CDR3 consists of 15 residues. Germline-derived CDR1 and CDR2 are MNHEY and SVGAGI. V dropped 0 bases and J dropped 7; count of bases not matched to a gene: 3.